One and the same sample provided the 10 T cell receptor beta chains below, sequenced in a study of molecular identifiers for immune sequencing clone quantification. A single record per CDR3 protein comes from TCRdb applying MiXCR to the PCR reads. The data contain approximately 97,000 distinct CDR3 sequences, roughly 24% of them seen just once; the ten biggest clones take up 0.94%. The sequencing sample was made of naive CD8+ T cells from blood, with Jurkat cell RNA spiked in. As to subset: FACS-sorted CD8+CD4-CCR7+CD45RA+ naive T cells. Receptor source: a human donor in good health. Some libraries in this study had Jurkat cell RNA spiked in.

This clonotype was counted a few times. The chain joins TRBV21-1 to TRBJ1-2; the table gives TRBD1 as D, unverified against the DNA. TRBV21-1 corresponds to a pseudogene. The CDR3 is made up of 18 amino acids. In DNA, the CDR3 is TGTGCCAGCAGCAGGGACCCGGACAGGAGATTCTCTAACTATGGCTACACCTTC. It translates to CASSRDPDRRFSNYGYTF.

In nucleotides, the CDR3 is TGTGCCAGCAGCCACTTTGAGGGGCAGGGGAAAAATGGCTACACCTTC. Its translation is CASSHFEGQGKNGYTF. The genes are TRBV7-9 and TRBJ1-2; D might be TRBD1 (6 bases). The germline gives CDR1 SEHNR, CDR2 FQNEAQ (reference sequence). The ends were cut back, 5 bases at V and 6 bases at J, with 22 bases in the middle. The CDR3 extends over 16 amino acids.

Many counts were recorded for this clonotype. The rearrangement joins TRBV7-9 to TRBJ2-7, with D perhaps TRBD2 (5 bases). The V and J ends lost 5 bases and 1 base respectively, with 9 bases between them. Germline-derived CDR1 and CDR2 are SEHNR and FQNEAQ (reference sequence). The CDR3 length is 13 residues. CDR3 sequence reads: CASSPEVSYEQYF. The DNA for the CDR3 is TGTGCCAGCAGCCCGGAGGTTTCCTACGAGCAGTACTTC.

This clonotype appeared many times. The chain couples TRBV4-2 to TRBJ2-7; TRBD1 matches at 7 bases. The germline gives CDR1 LGHNA, CDR2 YNFKEQ. With 4 bases clipped from V and 6 bases from J, the junction kept 12 bases outside the gene matches. The CDR3 runs 15 residues. The CDR3 spells CASSLNPTGIGEQYF. CDR3 coding DNA: TGTGCCAGCAGCCTCAATCCGACAGGGATCGGCGAGCAGTACTTC.

This clonotype has only a few counts. V gene TRBV18 combines with J gene TRBJ1-3, with 7 bases fitting TRBD1. Germline values: CDR1 KGHSH, CDR2 LQKENI. The V and J ends lost 7 bases and 3 bases, in that order; junction bases with no gene match: 21. The CDR3 loop spans 19 amino acids. The chain's CDR3 is CASCLTRGTSGDGGNTIYF. CDR3 sequence (DNA): TGTGCCAGCTGCCTCACCAGGGGGACATCAGGCGACGGTGGAAACACCATATATTTT.

This clonotype was observed a handful of times. The chain employs TRBV5-1 and TRBJ2-3; no definite D call. Trimming shortened V by 5 bases and J by 0 bases, and 13 bases separated the two germline ends. CDR3 length: 15 amino acids. Germline V lookup: CDR1 SGHRS, CDR2 YFSETQ. The chain's CDR3 is CASREEQASTDTQYF. CDR3 DNA sequence: TGCGCCAGCAGGGAAGAGCAGGCTAGCACAGATACGCAGTATTTT.

Many counts were recorded for this clonotype. V and J are TRBV5-4 and TRBJ2-7; TRBD1 aligns across 10 bases. V shed 0 bases, J shed 3 bases, and the junction held 6 bases outside the gene matches. Germline V lookup: CDR1 SGHNT, CDR2 YYREEE (reference sequence). The CDR3 runs 16 residues. CDR3 region: CASSLALGTGVYEQYF. The CDR3 DNA is TGTGCCAGCAGCTTGGCCCTCGGGACAGGGGTCTACGAGCAGTACTTC.

The chain joins TRBV20-1 to TRBJ2-7; no reliable D call. The length of the CDR3 is 14 residues. CDR1 and CDR2 from the germline V gene are DFQATT and SNEGSKA (reference sequence). Trimming took 0 bases from V and 2 from J, leaving 11 bases between them. This CDR3 reads CSARDNLRTYEQYF. The CDR3 nucleotides read TGCAGTGCTAGAGATAACCTTCGGACCTACGAGCAGTACTTC.

This clonotype came up a few times. A clone one base away is much larger, so this may be a read error. This chain links TRBV28 with TRBJ2-7, with D uncertain. V was cut by 8 bases and J by 1 base, with 12 bases left in between. CDR3 size: 13 residues. CDR1 is MDHEN and CDR2 is SYDVKM in the germline V gene. CDR3 sequence (DNA): TGTGCCAGCTGCAGAGTCGGATCCTACGAGCAGTACTTC. This gives the protein CASCRVGSYEQYF. The variable domain in full, completed from reference TRBV28 and TRBJ2-7, reads DVKVTQSSRYLVKRTGEKVFLECVQDMDHENMFWYRQDPGLGLRLIYFSYDVKMKEKGDIPEGYSVSREKKERFSLILESASTNQTSMYLCASCRVGSYEQYFGPGTRLTVT.

This clonotype has ten or more counts. V gene TRBV30 combines with J gene TRBJ2-2; TRBD1 matches 10 bases. With 5 bases clipped from V and 6 bases from J, the junction kept 6 bases outside the gene matches. Germline CDR1 is GTSNPN and CDR2 is SVGIG (reference sequence). The CDR3 sequence is 14 residues long. CDR3 protein: CAWAGQGPAGELFF. CDR3 nucleotide sequence: TGTGCCTGGGCGGGACAGGGGCCGGCCGGGGAGCTGTTTTTT.